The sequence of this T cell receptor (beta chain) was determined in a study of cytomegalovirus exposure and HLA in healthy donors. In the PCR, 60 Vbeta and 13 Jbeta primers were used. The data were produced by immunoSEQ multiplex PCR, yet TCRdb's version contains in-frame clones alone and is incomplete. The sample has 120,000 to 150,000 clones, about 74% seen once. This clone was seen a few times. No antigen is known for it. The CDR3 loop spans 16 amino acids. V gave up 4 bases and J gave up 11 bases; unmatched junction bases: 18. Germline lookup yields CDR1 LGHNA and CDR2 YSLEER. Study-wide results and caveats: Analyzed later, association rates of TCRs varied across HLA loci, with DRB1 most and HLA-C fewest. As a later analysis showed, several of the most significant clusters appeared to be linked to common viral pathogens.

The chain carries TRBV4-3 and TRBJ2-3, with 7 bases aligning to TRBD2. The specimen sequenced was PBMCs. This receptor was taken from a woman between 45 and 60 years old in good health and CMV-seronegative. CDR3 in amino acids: CASSPSGGGGLVMQYF. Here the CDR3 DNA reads TGCGCCAGCAGCCCTTCAGGCGGCGGGGGTTTGGTTATGCAGTATTTT.